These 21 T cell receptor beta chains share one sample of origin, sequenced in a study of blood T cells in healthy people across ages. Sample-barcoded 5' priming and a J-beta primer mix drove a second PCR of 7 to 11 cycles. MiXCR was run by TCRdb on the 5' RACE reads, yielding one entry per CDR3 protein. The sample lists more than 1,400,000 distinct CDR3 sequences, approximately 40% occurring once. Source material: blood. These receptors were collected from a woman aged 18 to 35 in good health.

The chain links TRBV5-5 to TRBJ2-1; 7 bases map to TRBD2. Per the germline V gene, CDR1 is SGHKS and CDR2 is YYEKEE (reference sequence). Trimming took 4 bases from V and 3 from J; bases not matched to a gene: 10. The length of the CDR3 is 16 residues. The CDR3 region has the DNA TGTGCCAGCAGCATGAGCGGGGAGGGATTCTACAATGAGCAGTTCTTC. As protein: CASSMSGEGFYNEQFF.

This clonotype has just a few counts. In DNA form, the CDR3 reads TGTGCCAGCAGCCCCCAGGGAGCCAACGGTAACACTGAAGCTTTCTTT. Translating gives CASSPQGANGNTEAFF. The genes are TRBV7-9 and TRBJ1-1; TRBD1 is a possible D gene (5 bases). Trimming shortened V by 5 bases and J by 2 bases, and 18 bases separated the two germline ends. The CDR3 is made up of 16 amino acids. Germline V gene sequence: CDR1 SEHNR, CDR2 FQNEAQ (reference sequence).

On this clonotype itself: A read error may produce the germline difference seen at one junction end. CDR3 amino acids: CASSLGTGVSGNTIYF. CDR3 coding DNA: TGTGCCAGCAGCTTGGGGACAGGGGTCTCTGGAAACACCATATATTTC. This rearrangement joins TRBV7-8 to TRBJ1-3, with TRBD1 identical over 10 bases. Germline V gene data show CDR1 as SGHVS and CDR2 as FQNEAQ. The CDR3 consists of 16 residues.

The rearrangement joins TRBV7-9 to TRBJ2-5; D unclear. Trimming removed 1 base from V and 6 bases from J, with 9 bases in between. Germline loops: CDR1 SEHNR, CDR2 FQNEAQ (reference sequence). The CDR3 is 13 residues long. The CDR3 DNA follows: TGTGCCAGCAGCTTAGGCGCCCAGCAGACCCAGTACTTC. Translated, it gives CASSLGAQQTQYF.

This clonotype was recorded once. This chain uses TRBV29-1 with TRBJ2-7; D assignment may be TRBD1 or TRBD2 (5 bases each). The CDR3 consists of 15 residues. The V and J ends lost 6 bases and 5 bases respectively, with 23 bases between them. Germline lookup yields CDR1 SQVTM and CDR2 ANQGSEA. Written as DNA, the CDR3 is TGCAGCGTCATACCGGGACCCAGGGCCGTCGACGAGCAGTACTTC. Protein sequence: CSVIPGPRAVDEQYF.

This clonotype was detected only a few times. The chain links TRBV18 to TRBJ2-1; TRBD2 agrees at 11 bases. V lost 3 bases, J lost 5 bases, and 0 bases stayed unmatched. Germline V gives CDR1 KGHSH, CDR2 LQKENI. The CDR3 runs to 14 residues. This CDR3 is CASSPTSGDNEQFF. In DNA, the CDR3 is TGTGCCAGCTCACCGACTAGCGGGGACAATGAGCAGTTCTTC. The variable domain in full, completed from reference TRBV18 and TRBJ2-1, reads NAGVMQNPRHLVRRRGQEARLRCSPMKGHSHVYWYRQLPEEGLKFMVYLQKENIIDESGMPKERFSAEFPKEGPSILRIQQVVRGDSAAYFCASSPTSGDNEQFFGPGTRLTVL.

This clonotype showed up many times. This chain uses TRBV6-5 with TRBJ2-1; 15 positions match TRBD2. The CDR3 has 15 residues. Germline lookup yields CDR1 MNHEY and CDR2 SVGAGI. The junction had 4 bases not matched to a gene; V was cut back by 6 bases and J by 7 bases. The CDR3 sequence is CASSSGTSGRNEQFF. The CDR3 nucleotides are TGTGCCAGCAGCTCCGGGACTAGCGGGAGGAATGAGCAGTTCTTC.

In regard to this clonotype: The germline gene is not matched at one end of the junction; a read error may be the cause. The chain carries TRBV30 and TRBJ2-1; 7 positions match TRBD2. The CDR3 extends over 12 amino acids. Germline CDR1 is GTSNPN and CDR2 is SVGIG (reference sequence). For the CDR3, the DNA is TGTACCTGGACCTCAGAGGGGACTAACCCGTTCTTC. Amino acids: CTWTSEGTNPFF.

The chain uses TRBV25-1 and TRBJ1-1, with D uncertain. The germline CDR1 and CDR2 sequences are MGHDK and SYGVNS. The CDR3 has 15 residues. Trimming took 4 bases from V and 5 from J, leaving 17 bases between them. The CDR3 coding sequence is TGTGCCAGCAGTGCCCTGGGCACCTGGCAAACTGAAGCTTTCTTT. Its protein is CASSALGTWQTEAFF.

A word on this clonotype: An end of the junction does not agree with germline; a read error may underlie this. This CDR3 reads CAGSPGGKLFF. The CDR3 DNA sequence: TGCGCCGGCAGCCCGGGTGGAAAACTGTTTTTT. V and J are TRBV5-1 and TRBJ1-4; D is unclear. Germline V lookup: CDR1 SGHRS, CDR2 YFSETQ. The CDR3 sequence is 11 residues long.

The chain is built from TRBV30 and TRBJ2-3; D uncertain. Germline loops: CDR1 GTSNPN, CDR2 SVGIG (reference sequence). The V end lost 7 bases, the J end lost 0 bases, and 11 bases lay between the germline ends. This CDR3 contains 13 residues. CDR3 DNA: TGTGCCTCGAGAGCTTCTAGCACAGATACGCAGTATTTT. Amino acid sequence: CASRASSTDTQYF. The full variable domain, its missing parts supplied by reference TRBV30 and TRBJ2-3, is SQTIHQWPATLVQPVGSPLSLECTVEGTSNPNLYWYRQAAGRGLQLLFYSVGIGQISSEVPQNLSASRPQDRQFILSSKKLLLSDSGFYLCASRASSTDTQYFGPGTRLTVL.

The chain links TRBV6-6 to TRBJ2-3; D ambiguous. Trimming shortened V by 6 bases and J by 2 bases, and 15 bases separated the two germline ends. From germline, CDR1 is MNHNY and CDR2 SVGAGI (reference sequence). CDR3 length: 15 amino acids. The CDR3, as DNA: TGTGCCAGCAGCCTCCAGGTGGCTGTCACAGATACGCAGTATTTT. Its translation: CASSLQVAVTDTQYF.

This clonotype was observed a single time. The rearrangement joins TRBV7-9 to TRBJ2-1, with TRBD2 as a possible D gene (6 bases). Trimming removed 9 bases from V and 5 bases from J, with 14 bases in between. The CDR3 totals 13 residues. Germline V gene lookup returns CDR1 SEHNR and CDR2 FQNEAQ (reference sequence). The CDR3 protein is CASTGTPHNEQFF. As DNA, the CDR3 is TGTGCCAGTACCGGGACTCCTCACAATGAGCAGTTCTTC.

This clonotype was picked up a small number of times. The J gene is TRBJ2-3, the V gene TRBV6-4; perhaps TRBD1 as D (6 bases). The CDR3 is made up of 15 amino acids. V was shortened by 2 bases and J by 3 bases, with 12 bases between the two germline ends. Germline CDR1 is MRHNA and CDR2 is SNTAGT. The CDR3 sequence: CASSDRAGDTDTQYF. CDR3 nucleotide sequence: TGTGCCAGCAGTGACAGGGCAGGGGATACAGATACGCAGTATTTT.

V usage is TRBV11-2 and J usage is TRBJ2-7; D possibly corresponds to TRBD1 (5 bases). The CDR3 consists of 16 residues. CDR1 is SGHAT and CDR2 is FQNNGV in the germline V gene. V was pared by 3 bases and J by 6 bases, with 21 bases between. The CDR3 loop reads CASSFGVKQQGVEQYF. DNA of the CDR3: TGTGCCAGCAGCTTTGGGGTGAAGCAGCAGGGTGTCGAGCAGTACTTC.

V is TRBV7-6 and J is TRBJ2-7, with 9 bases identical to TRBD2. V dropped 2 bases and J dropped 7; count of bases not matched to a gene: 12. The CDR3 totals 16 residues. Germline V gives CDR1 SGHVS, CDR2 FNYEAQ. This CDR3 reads CASSLWKLAGMGEQYF. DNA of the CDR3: TGTGCCAGCAGCTTATGGAAGCTAGCGGGAATGGGTGAGCAGTACTTC.

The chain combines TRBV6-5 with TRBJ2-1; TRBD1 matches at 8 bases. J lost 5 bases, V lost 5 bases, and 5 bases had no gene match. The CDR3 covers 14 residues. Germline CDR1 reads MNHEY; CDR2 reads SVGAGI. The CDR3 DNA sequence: TGTGCCAGCAGTCCAGGGGGCGCCGACAATGAGCAGTTCTTC. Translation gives CASSPGGADNEQFF.

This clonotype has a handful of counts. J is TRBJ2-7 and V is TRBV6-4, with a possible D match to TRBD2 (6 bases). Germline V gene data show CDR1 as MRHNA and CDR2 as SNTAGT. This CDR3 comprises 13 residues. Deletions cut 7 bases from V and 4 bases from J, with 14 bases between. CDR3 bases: TGTGCCAGCACCGGGGACTTCCAGTACGAGCAGTACTTC. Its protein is CASTGDFQYEQYF.

The CDR3 DNA is TGTGCCAGCAGTGGACTAGCGGGAAGCACCGGGGAGCTGTTTTTT. Translation gives CASSGLAGSTGELFF. The chain couples TRBV6-5 to TRBJ2-2; 12 bases fit TRBD2. Germline CDR1 reads MNHEY; CDR2 reads SVGAGI. Trimming at V came to 5 bases and at J to 4 bases, leaving 2 bases not matched to a gene. The CDR3 extends over 15 amino acids.

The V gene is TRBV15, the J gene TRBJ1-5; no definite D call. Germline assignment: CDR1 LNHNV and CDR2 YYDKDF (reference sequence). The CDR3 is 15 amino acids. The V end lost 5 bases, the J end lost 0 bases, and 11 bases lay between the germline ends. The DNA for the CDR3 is TGTGCCACCAGCGGCCGGCTTGATAGCAATCAGCCCCAGCATTTT. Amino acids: CATSGRLDSNQPQHF.

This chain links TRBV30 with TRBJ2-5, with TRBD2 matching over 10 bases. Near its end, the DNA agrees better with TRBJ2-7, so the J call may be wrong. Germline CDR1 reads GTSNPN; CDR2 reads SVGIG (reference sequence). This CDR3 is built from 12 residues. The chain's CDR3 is CAWTSGSAEQYF. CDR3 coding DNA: TGTGCCTGGACTAGCGGGAGTGCCGAGCAGTACTTC.